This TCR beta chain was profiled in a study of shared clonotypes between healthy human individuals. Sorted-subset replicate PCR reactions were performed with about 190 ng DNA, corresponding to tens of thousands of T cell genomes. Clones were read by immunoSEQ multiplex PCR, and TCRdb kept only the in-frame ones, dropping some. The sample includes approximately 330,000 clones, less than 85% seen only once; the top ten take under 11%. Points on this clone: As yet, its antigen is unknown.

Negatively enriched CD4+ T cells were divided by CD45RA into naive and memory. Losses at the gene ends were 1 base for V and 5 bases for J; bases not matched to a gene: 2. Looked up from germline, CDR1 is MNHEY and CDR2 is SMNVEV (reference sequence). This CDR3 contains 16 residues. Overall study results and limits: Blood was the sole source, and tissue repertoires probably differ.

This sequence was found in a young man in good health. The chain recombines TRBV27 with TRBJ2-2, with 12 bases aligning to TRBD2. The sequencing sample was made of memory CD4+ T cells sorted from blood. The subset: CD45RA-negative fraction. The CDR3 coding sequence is TGTGCCAGCAGTTTATTCGGACTAGCGGGGACCGGGGAGCTGTTTTTT. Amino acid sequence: CASSLFGLAGTGELFF.